Listed below are T cell receptor beta chains from one sample, sequenced in a study of T-cell memory formation after mild COVID-19. A single record per CDR3 protein comes from TCRdb applying MiXCR to the 5' RACE reads. This repertoire shows some 340,000 distinct CDR3 sequences, 13% found once; its top ten account for over 20%. The source material was PBMCs or a T cell subset sorted from them (not recorded which). The receptors come from a man aged 18-30 years who had mild COVID-19 (a few samples of this study predate the infection). Cell type and time point are not known. The CDR3 runs from the conserved cysteine through the conserved F or W. The D gene is left open where the match is weak. The listing skips clone size in some rows; elsewhere it reads once, few, many or a size class.

J gene | V gene | clone size | D gene | CDR3 DNA | CDR3 protein
TRBJ2-5 | TRBV6-2/TRBV6-3 | few | TRBD2 | TGTGCCAGCAGTTACGGAGCGGGGAAGGAGACCCAGTACTTC | CASSYGAGKETQYF
TRBJ2-5 | TRBV5-1 | many | NA | TGCGCCAGCAGCTTCGAGGGGGAGACCCAGTACTTC | CASSFEGETQYF
TRBJ2-5 | TRBV29-1 | NA | TRBD1 | TGCAGCGCCAATAATCCGGGACAGGGCCTATCTGAGACCCAGTACTTC | CSANNPGQGLSETQYF
TRBJ2-7 | TRBV6-2/TRBV6-3 | few | NA | TGTGCCAGCGGAGAAGGAGACTACGAGCAGTACTTC | CASGEGDYEQYF
TRBJ1-6 | TRBV20-1 | once | NA | TGCAGTGCTTCCCGGGGGCTTTCTAATTCACCCCTCCACTTT | CSASRGLSNSPLHF
TRBJ2-1 | TRBV12-3/TRBV12-4 | NA | TRBD2 | TGTGCCAGCAGTCCCTATACTAGCGCCGATGAGCAGTTCTTC | CASSPYTSADEQFF
TRBJ1-1 | TRBV6-2/TRBV6-3 | NA | NA | TGTGCCAGCAGCTACATTCGGACGACGAACACTGAAGCTTTCTTT | CASSYIRTTNTEAFF
TRBJ1-1 | TRBV11-2 | many | TRBD1 | TGTGCCAGCAGCTTAGCGTTCCTCAGGGGGCGCGACTCCACTGAAGCTTTCTTT | CASSLAFLRGRDSTEAFF
TRBJ1-5 | TRBV12-3/TRBV12-4 | NA | NA | TGTGCCAGCAAACGTATTGAGGGTGATAGCAATCAGCCCCAGCATTTT | CASKRIEGDSNQPQHF
TRBJ1-2 | TRBV7-9 | many | TRBD1 | TGTGCCGGAAGAGCCGGGACAGGGACCTACACCTTC | CAGRAGTGTYTF
TRBJ1-2 | TRBV6-5 | NA | NA | TGTGCCAGCAGTTACGCCAGGAGGGGCTATGGCTACACCTTC | CASSYARRGYGYTF
TRBJ2-1 | TRBV7-9 | NA | TRBD2 | TGTGCCAGCAGCTTAAGGCGGGGGGAGTACAATGAGCAGTTCTTC | CASSLRRGEYNEQFF
TRBJ2-3 | TRBV28 | NA | TRBD2 | TGTGCCAGCAGTTTGAGAGCGGGGGACACAGATACGCAGTATTTT | CASSLRAGDTDTQYF
TRBJ1-5 | TRBV28 | NA | NA | TGTGCCAGCAGTTTAGGGGGGCGGGCCCAGCATTTT | CASSLGGRAQHF
TRBJ1-1 | TRBV15 | few | NA | TGTGCCACCAGCAGAGCGGTGGGGAGAGTGGCTTTCTTT | CATSRAVGRVAFF
TRBJ2-7 | TRBV5-5 | many | TRBD1 | TGTGCCAGCAGCTTGGCCCAGGGGGCCAACGAGCAGTACTTC | CASSLAQGANEQYF
TRBJ2-7 | TRBV2 | NA | NA | TGTGCCAGCAGTGATTCGGGACTCGGTATTTACGAGCAGTACTTC | CASSDSGLGIYEQYF
TRBJ2-7 | TRBV4-2 | few | TRBD2 | TGTGCCAGCAGCCAAGACTGGCTAGCGGGTCTAGAGCAGTACTTC | CASSQDWLAGLEQYF
TRBJ2-3 | TRBV6-6 | many | TRBD2 | TGTGCCAGCAGAACGACTGAAGCGGGGTCCTTCGGCACAGATACGCAGTATTTT | CASRTTEAGSFGTDTQYF
TRBJ2-3 | TRBV10-2 | NA | NA | TGCGCCAGCAGTCCGGAGACCACAGATACGCAGTATTTT | CASSPETTDTQYF
TRBJ2-4 | TRBV4-1 | NA | NA | TGCGCCAGCAGCCCAGATTTGGGGGTAGCCAAAAACATTCAGTACTTC | CASSPDLGVAKNIQYF
TRBJ2-5 | TRBV7-8 | NA | NA | TGTGCCAGCAGCTGGGGCTTTCAAGAGACCAAGTACTTC | CASSWGFQETKYF
TRBJ1-4 | TRBV5-6 | few | NA | TGTGCCAGCAGCTTGGCCGGGGCTGCAACTAATGAAAAACTGTTTTTT | CASSLAGAATNEKLFF
TRBJ2-5 | TRBV5-1 | many | NA | TGCGCCAGCAGCTTGGTTCCCCCCGGGGAGACCCAGTACTTC | CASSLVPPGETQYF
TRBJ1-5 | TRBV15 | NA | TRBD1 | TGTGCCACCAGCAGACCCCCAGGGGGCCCTCAGCCCCAGCATTTT | CATSRPPGGPQPQHF
TRBJ1-2 | TRBV6-2/TRBV6-3 | NA | TRBD1 | TGTGCCAGCAGTTACTACGGGACAGGGAACTATGGCTACACCTTC | CASSYYGTGNYGYTF
TRBJ1-1 | TRBV4-3 | NA | NA | TGCGCCAGCAGCCAAGCTCCGCGGGGGACTGAAGCTTTCTTT | CASSQAPRGTEAFF
TRBJ2-1 | TRBV14 | few | NA | TGTGCCAGCAGCCAAGATGAGGTGGTCCCACTGGATGAGCAGTTCTTC | CASSQDEVVPLDEQFF
TRBJ2-3 | TRBV6-5 | few | TRBD2 | TGTGCCAGCAGTTCCCACTTAGCGGGGGGTATGGATACGCAGTATTTT | CASSSHLAGGMDTQYF
TRBJ1-2 | TRBV12-3/TRBV12-4 | NA | NA | TGTGCCAGCAGTTTAGAGACGCGAAACTACTATGGCTACACCTTC | CASSLETRNYYGYTF
TRBJ1-2 | TRBV29-1 | NA | TRBD1 | TGCGGCGTTGCGGGACAGGGGGCTGATGGCTACACCTTC | CGVAGQGADGYTF
TRBJ2-7 | TRBV18 | NA | NA | TGTGCCAGCTCACCACCCCCCACCAGGGTAGGGGGTTCCTACGAGCAGTACTTC | CASSPPPTRVGGSYEQYF
TRBJ2-2 | TRBV12-5 | many | NA | TGTGCTAGTGCCGACTGGAACACCGGGGAGCTGTTTTTT | CASADWNTGELFF
TRBJ2-4 | TRBV20-1 | NA | NA | TGCAGTGCTAGAGATCAAGGGACGTTAGCCAAAAACATTCAGTACTTC | CSARDQGTLAKNIQYF
TRBJ2-1 | TRBV18 | NA | NA | TGTGCCAGCTCACTCGGGGCAGGGGACACTGAGCAGTTCTTC | CASSLGAGDTEQFF
TRBJ1-6 | TRBV5-1 | few | NA | TGCGCCAGCAGCTCAGGACAGCCTAATTCACCCCTCCACTTT | CASSSGQPNSPLHF
TRBJ2-5 | TRBV4-1 | NA | TRBD1 | TGCGCCAGCAGCCTTACCGGGACAGACCAAGAGACCCAGTACTTC | CASSLTGTDQETQYF
TRBJ2-3 | TRBV7-9 | few | TRBD1 | TGTGCCAGCAGCTCCCAAATGGACAGGGCTGGAACAGATACGCAGTATTTT | CASSSQMDRAGTDTQYF
TRBJ2-7 | TRBV6-1 | many | TRBD2 | TGTGCCAGCGGCGGGGGGGCTCCGGAGGAGCAGTACTTC | CASGGGAPEEQYF
TRBJ2-1 | TRBV5-1 | few | TRBD1 | TGCGCCAGCAGCACGGGACAGGGGTTGAATGAGCAGTTCTTC | CASSTGQGLNEQFF
TRBJ2-6 | TRBV6-5 | NA | NA | TGTGCCAGCAGTTGGCCTGGGGCCAACGTCCTGACTTTC | CASSWPGANVLTF
TRBJ2-7 | TRBV11-2 | few | NA | TGTGCCAGCAGCTTCGGAGGGACGGGGTCCTACGAGCAGTACTTC | CASSFGGTGSYEQYF
TRBJ2-1 | TRBV12-3/TRBV12-4 | few | TRBD2 | TGTGCCAGCACCCTGGGCGGGGGTGGGTTCGCGTTCTTC | CASTLGGGGFAFF
TRBJ2-7 | TRBV20-1 | NA | NA | TGCAGTGTGAAGACAGGCAGAACGGGCAATCGCTACGAGCAGTACTTC | CSVKTGRTGNRYEQYF
TRBJ2-3 | TRBV12-3/TRBV12-4 | NA | TRBD2 | TGTGCCAGCAGTCCACTAGCGGGGGCCTATACGCAGTATTTT | CASSPLAGAYTQYF
TRBJ1-4 | TRBV2 | NA | TRBD1 | TGTGCCAGCAGTGTTACTCCGGGACAGGAAGTTGCAACTAATGAAAAACTGTTTTTT | CASSVTPGQEVATNEKLFF
TRBJ2-5 | TRBV18 | NA | NA | TGTGCCAGCTCACCGACGGATAACCAAGAGACCCAGTACTTC | CASSPTDNQETQYF
TRBJ1-1 | TRBV13 | NA | NA | TGTGCCAGCAGCTCCCGGGGCCGACGGGGTACTGAAGCTTTCTTT | CASSSRGRRGTEAFF
TRBJ2-1 | TRBV20-1 | NA | TRBD2 | TGCAGTGCCGGGAGGGCTAGCAGTGTCAATGAGCAGTTCTTC | CSAGRASSVNEQFF
TRBJ2-3 | TRBV4-2 | few | NA | TGTGCCAGCAGCCAAGAAGGGGGACCCACAGATACGCAGTATTTT | CASSQEGGPTDTQYF
TRBJ1-6 | TRBV7-9 | few | TRBD1 | TGTGCCAGCAGCTTGGGACAGGGACCTTCGCCCCTCCACTTT | CASSLGQGPSPLHF
TRBJ1-5 | TRBV6-2/TRBV6-3 | NA | NA | TGTGCCAGCAGCCACAGAACAGGGCCGATCAATCAGCCCCAGCATTTT | CASSHRTGPINQPQHF